Listed here is a single T cell receptor beta chain. Antigen: not known. The data originate from a study of shared clonotypes between healthy human individuals. Study results and caveats: Estimated richness was generally greater in naive than memory subsets. All-four-donor shared clonotypes had higher generation probabilities than non-shared clonotypes did.

Repertoires were generated with immunoSEQ multiplex PCR, while TCRdb's copy carries only in-frame clones and drops some. The sample lists around 690,000 clones, roughly 91% occurring once. The V end was cut by 4 bases, the J end by 5 bases, with 21 bases between. CDR3 length: 16 amino acids. CDR1 is SEHNR and CDR2 is FQNEAQ in the germline V gene (reference sequence). Source material: memory CD8+ T cells from PBMCs. As to subset: CD45RO+ cells pooled with CCR7-negative TemRA cells. The rearrangement uses TRBV7-9 and TRBJ2-7; the D gene is possibly TRBD1 (7 bases). The receptor was derived from a man aged 18 to 29 in good health. Some clones in this sample may be carry-over from other donors' samples. DNA for the CDR3: TGTGCCAGCAGCTGGTCCGCTGGGGCAGGGGGGCACGAGCAGTACTTC. Its translation: CASSWSAGAGGHEQYF.